These T cell receptor beta chains were read from a single sample in a study of CD8+ T cells in alopecia areata. The data were produced by immunoSEQ multiplex PCR, yet TCRdb's version contains in-frame clones alone and is incomplete. Found here are about 190,000 clones, 50% to 60% of them singletons; the top ten hold about 0.65%. This specimen was CD4+ T cells sorted from blood, taken at week 4, from a patient treated with tofacitinib. The source is a human donor with alopecia areata. CDR3s include the opening cysteine and the closing phenylalanine or tryptophan. The order of the fields is clone size, V gene, J gene, D gene, CDR3 DNA, CDR3 protein. D genes are given only for firm matches. Only part of the rows carry a size: once, few, many, or a class if the clone is expanded.

>few|TRBV30|TRBJ1-1|NA
TGTGCCTGGAGTCGGGGAGACACCGTGAACACTGAAGCTTTCTTT
CAWSRGDTVNTEAFF
>NA|TRBV5-1|TRBJ2-2|NA
TGCGCCAGCAGCCTTGGTGCCGGGGAGCTGTTTTTT
CASSLGAGELFF
>NA|TRBV2|TRBJ1-5|NA
TGTGCCAGCAGGAAGGGGACCGACCTGGGACAGCCCCAGCATTTT
CASRKGTDLGQPQHF
>NA|TRBV30|TRBJ2-7|NA
TGTGCCTGGCAAGGGGGGGGGAAGTACGAGCAGTACTTC
CAWQGGGKYEQYF
>few|TRBV7-3|TRBJ2-1|NA
TGTGCCAGCAGCTCAAGGCCTAATGAGCAGTTCTTC
CASSSRPNEQFF
>many|TRBV7-3|TRBJ2-3|TRBD2
TGTGCCAGCAGCGCAGCGGTAGCGGGGTTCACAGATACGCAGTATTTT
CASSAAVAGFTDTQYF
>NA|TRBV7-8|TRBJ2-7|TRBD2
TGTGCCAGCAGCTTAAGGGGCGGGAGGGCCTACGAGCAGTACTTC
CASSLRGGRAYEQYF
>NA|TRBV30|TRBJ2-3|TRBD2
TGTGCCTGGAGCGATCCGGGACTAGGTGGAGATACGCAGTATTTT
CAWSDPGLGGDTQYF
>NA|TRBV30|TRBJ2-5|TRBD1
TGTGCCTGGAGTGCTCAAACAGGGGGCACCCAGTACTTC
CAWSAQTGGTQYF
>NA|TRBV23-1|TRBJ2-1|NA
TGCGCCAGCGGCCTCGTCGTCAGGGTATACAATGAGCAGTTCTTC
CASGLVVRVYNEQFF
>once|TRBV9|TRBJ2-1|NA
TGTGCCAGCAGCATAGCGCCCCAGGGCTATGAGCAGTTCTTC
CASSIAPQGYEQFF
>NA|TRBV30|TRBJ2-7|TRBD2
TGTGCCGCGGGGGAGCGGGGACCCTACGAGCAGTACTTC
CAAGERGPYEQYF
>NA|TRBV5-1|TRBJ2-5|TRBD1
TGCGCCAGCAGCAGGGGACAGTTGCAAGAGACCCAGTACTTC
CASSRGQLQETQYF
>few|TRBV5-1|TRBJ2-5|TRBD1
TGCGCCAGCAGCTCTCCGACCTTCGGACAGGCGGGAGAGACCCAGTACTTC
CASSSPTFGQAGETQYF
>NA|TRBV6-6|TRBJ2-2|TRBD1
TGTGCCAGCACCCCGGGACAGGGCGCCACCGGGGAGCTGTTTTTT
CASTPGQGATGELFF
>NA|TRBV18|TRBJ1-5|TRBD1
TGTGCCAGCTCGTTCGGGACAGCAGATAGCAATCAGCCCCAGCATTTT
CASSFGTADSNQPQHF
>NA|TRBV29-1|TRBJ2-5|NA
TGCAGCGTTGAACGGCGGCAGGCCTCTGGGACCCAGTACTTC
CSVERRQASGTQYF
>NA|TRBV29-1|TRBJ2-3|TRBD1
TGCAGCGTTGATCAGGGGGCGTCCGCAGATACGCAGTATTTT
CSVDQGASADTQYF
>NA|TRBV5-1|TRBJ1-1|NA
TGCGCCAGCAGCTTGGAACTGATGAACACTGAAGCTTTCTTT
CASSLELMNTEAFF
>NA|TRBV2|TRBJ2-7|NA
TGTGCCAGCGGGTCCGACTCCTACGAGCAGTACTTC
CASGSDSYEQYF
>few|TRBV29-1|TRBJ1-3|NA
TGCAGCGCTGGAACGGTTCTTGGAAACACCATATATTTT
CSAGTVLGNTIYF
>NA|TRBV30|TRBJ1-1|TRBD1
TGTGCCTGGAGTCGGGACAGGGGGCTCACTGAAGCTTTCTTT
CAWSRDRGLTEAFF
>NA|TRBV7-9|TRBJ2-7|TRBD2
TGTGCCAGCAGCCGAAGGGGACTAGCGGGCGAAGAGCAGTACTTC
CASSRRGLAGEEQYF
>NA|TRBV10-3|TRBJ1-2|NA
TGTGCCATCAGGGGCTATGGCTACACCTTC
CAIRGYGYTF
>few|TRBV7-9|TRBJ2-7|NA
TGTGCCAGCAGCTTTGCTGCGGGACTTAACTTC
CASSFAAGLNF
>once|TRBV11-2|TRBJ2-5|NA
TGTGCCAGCAGCTTAGGTGGAGGAAAAGAGACCCAGTACTTC
CASSLGGGKETQYF
>NA|TRBV2|TRBJ2-5|NA
TGTGCCAGCAGGTCCGGTCGGGGGCGGTACCAAGAGACCCAGTACTTC
CASRSGRGRYQETQYF
>NA|TRBV30|TRBJ2-3|NA
TGTGCCTGGAGTCGTGGGAGCCGCACAGATACGCAGTATTTT
CAWSRGSRTDTQYF
>few|TRBV29-1|TRBJ2-1|NA
TGCAGCGTTGAGGGCTCCGGAGTTGAGCAGTTCTTC
CSVEGSGVEQFF
>few|TRBV18|TRBJ2-1|TRBD2
TGTGCCAGCTCTACTCTAGCGGGTGGTGAGCAGTTCTTC
CASSTLAGGEQFF
>NA|TRBV7-2|TRBJ2-2|NA
TGTGCCAGCAGCTCCACGACCGGGGAGCTGTTTTTT
CASSSTTGELFF
>once|TRBV30|TRBJ2-3|NA
TGTGCCTGGAAGGTCCGGGACCCAGATACGCAGTATTTT
CAWKVRDPDTQYF
>many|TRBV28|TRBJ2-1|NA
NA
CASSSSGPQLDEQFF
>few|TRBV28|TRBJ2-4|NA
TGTGCCAGCAGTTTAGGAAACATTCAGTACTTC
CASSLGNIQYF
>NA|TRBV4-3|TRBJ1-1|NA
TGCGCCAGCAGCCAAGGAGTGAACACTGAAGCTTTCTTT
CASSQGVNTEAFF
>few|TRBV5-4|TRBJ2-3|NA
TGTGCCACCTCTAGTGGCGGGGTGGTGGATACGCAGTATTTT
CATSSGGVVDTQYF
>once|TRBV9|TRBJ2-1|TRBD2
TGTGCCAGCAGCGTAGGCCTAGCGGGAGTACTTGAGCAGTTCTTC
CASSVGLAGVLEQFF
>few|TRBV15|TRBJ1-3|NA
TGTGCCACCAGCACGTATAAAGGAAACACCATATATTTT
CATSTYKGNTIYF